This TCR beta chain was captured by sequencing in a study of blood T cell repertoires in COVID-19. Background on the study: T cells, B-cell-depleted T cells, or PBMCs provided the cDNA or gDNA that served as material.

The CDR3 extends over 14 amino acids. The germline V gene encodes CDR1 SGDLS and CDR2 YYNGEE. The J segment lost 5 bases and the V segment lost 4 bases, leaving 5 bases of the junction unmatched. The protocol was immunoSEQ multiplex PCR, while the TCRdb copy is restricted to in-frame clones and leaves out a portion. This table holds approximately 150,000 clones, 75% to 90% found once. In this sample, this clone turned up once. Sequenced: PBMCs or T cells enriched from blood (not recorded which). The TCR comes from a man between 60 and 75 years old who had recovered from COVID-19. The chain employs TRBV9 and TRBJ1-1; the match to TRBD1 covers 10 bases. The CDR3: CASSPRTGGTEAFF. CDR3 in DNA: TGTGCCAGCAGCCCCAGGACAGGGGGAACTGAAGCTTTCTTT.